This is a list of T cell receptor beta chains from one sample in a study of cytomegalovirus exposure and HLA in healthy donors. Only in-frame clones appear in the TCRdb table, and some are missing; sequencing was by immunoSEQ multiplex PCR. The table records tens of thousands of clones, just under 70% of them present only once. Material: PBMCs. These receptors all stem from a woman between 45 and 60 years old in good health and CMV-seropositive. The CDR3 runs from the conserved cysteine through the conserved F or W. The D gene is left open where the match is weak. For some rows the clone size is stated as once, few or many, or as a class when expanded; others skip it.

>.|TRBD2|TRBV5-1|TRBJ2-7
CASSPRWGGPYEQYF
TGCGCCAGCAGCCCCCGGTGGGGAGGGCCCTACGAGCAGTACTTC
>.|.|TRBV4-1|TRBJ2-7
CASSQARISYEQYF
TGCGCCAGCAGCCAAGCGAGGATATCCTACGAGCAGTACTTC
>.|.|TRBV27|TRBJ2-1
CASSRARGSYNEQFF
TGTGCCAGCAGTCGGGCCAGAGGGTCCTACAATGAGCAGTTCTTC
>.|.|TRBV28|TRBJ1-5
CASPSGRVSNQPQHF
TGTGCCAGCCCCTCGGGGAGGGTCAGCAATCAGCCCCAGCATTTT
>.|TRBD1|TRBV7-3|TRBJ1-2
CASSRSPGTGVNGYTF
TGTGCCAGCAGCCGCAGTCCCGGGACAGGGGTCAATGGCTACACCTTC
>.|.|TRBV9|TRBJ1-3
CASSEGLYSGNTIYF
TGTGCCAGCAGCGAAGGACTCTACTCTGGAAACACCATATATTTT
>.|TRBD1|TRBV28|TRBJ1-2
CASSLTGGQFYGYTF
TGTGCCAGCAGTCTTACAGGGGGGCAGTTCTATGGCTACACCTTC
>.|.|TRBV10-1|TRBJ1-1
CASSAEQRLNTEAFF
TGCGCCAGCAGTGCTGAACAGAGACTGAACACTGAAGCTTTCTTT
>.|TRBD2|TRBV4-3|TRBJ2-7
CASSQWTSGSTEQYF
TGCGCCAGCAGCCAATGGACTAGCGGGAGCACCGAGCAGTACTTC
>.|TRBD1|TRBV2|TRBJ2-2
CASAWTGGSTGELFF
TGTGCCAGCGCTTGGACAGGGGGCAGCACCGGGGAGCTGTTTTTT
>.|TRBD1|TRBV27|TRBJ1-5
CASSPQGAGNQPQHF
TGTGCCAGCAGTCCCCAGGGGGCGGGGAATCAGCCCCAGCATTTT
>.|.|TRBV7-2|TRBJ2-3
CASSDGSGTDTQYF
TGTGCCAGCAGCGACGGTAGCGGCACAGATACGCAGTATTTT
>.|TRBD1|TRBV6-5|TRBJ1-2
CASSFQGAGGYTF
TGTGCCAGCAGTTTCCAGGGGGCCGGAGGCTACACCTTC
>.|TRBD1|TRBV28|TRBJ2-7
CASSSTGGSFEQYF
TGTGCCAGCAGCTCTACAGGGGGGTCGTTCGAGCAGTACTTC
>.|.|TRBV15|TRBJ2-1
CATSSSGPYNEQFF
TGTGCCACCAGCAGCTCAGGGCCTTACAATGAGCAGTTCTTC
>once|TRBD2|TRBV5-6|TRBJ2-3
CASSLRTSGSVVDTQYF
TGTGCCAGCAGCTTGCGCACTAGCGGGAGTGTGGTAGATACGCAGTATTTT
>once|TRBD1|TRBV11-3|TRBJ2-5
CASSPGQQETQYF
TGTGCCAGCAGCCCGGGACAGCAAGAGACCCAGTACTTC
>.|TRBD2|TRBV4-1|TRBJ2-6
CASSQALIARGDGANVLTF
TGCGCCAGCAGCCAAGCCCTGATTGCCCGGGGGGATGGGGCCAACGTCCTGACTTTC
>.|TRBD2|TRBV28|TRBJ2-3
CASSFGGTSTDTQYF
TGTGCCAGCAGTTTCGGGGGGACTAGCACAGATACGCAGTATTTT
>.|.|TRBV20-1|TRBJ2-7
CSATEDEQYF
TGCAGTGCAACTGAGGACGAGCAGTACTTC
>.|TRBD1|TRBV2|TRBJ2-2
CASQGTGGRTGELFF
TGTGCCAGCCAAGGAACAGGGGGCCGGACTGGGGAGCTGTTTTTT
>.|.|TRBV5-1|TRBJ2-6
CASSFGQHSGANVLTF
TGCGCCAGCAGCTTCGGACAGCACTCTGGGGCCAACGTCCTGACTTTC
>few|.|TRBV7-2|TRBJ2-5
CASSLAGGWETQYF
TGTGCCAGCAGCTTAGCGGGAGGCTGGGAGACCCAGTACTTC
>.|TRBD1|TRBV7-2|TRBJ2-7
CASRHRADRGYEQYF
TGTGCCAGCAGACACAGGGCGGACAGGGGCTACGAGCAGTACTTC
>.|.|TRBV27|TRBJ2-7
CASRDGTSRSYEQYF
TGTGCCAGCAGGGACGGGACTTCCCGCTCCTACGAGCAGTACTTC
>.|TRBD2|TRBV6-5|TRBJ2-7
CASSPAGGTYEQYF
TGTGCCAGCAGTCCAGCGGGAGGGACCTACGAGCAGTACTTC
>.|TRBD1|TRBV7-9|TRBJ1-2
CASSSGTGVHGYTF
TGTGCCAGCAGCTCCGGGACAGGGGTTCATGGCTACACCTTC
>few|TRBD1|TRBV9|TRBJ1-1
CASSGLSQGANTEAFF
TGTGCCAGCAGCGGTTTATCACAGGGGGCCAACACTGAAGCTTTCTTT
>.|.|TRBV27|TRBJ2-7
CASGVSADYEQYF
TGTGCCAGCGGCGTTAGCGCAGACTACGAGCAGTACTTC
>.|TRBD1|TRBV20-1|TRBJ1-2
CSASTGTGYTF
TGCAGTGCTTCGACAGGGACTGGCTACACCTTC
>.|.|TRBV9|TRBJ1-2
CASSVGAAERKVYTF
TGTGCCAGCAGCGTAGGTGCCGCGGAACGGAAGGTCTACACCTTC
>.|.|TRBV5-1|TRBJ1-1
CASSLVGEVSTEAFF
TGCGCCAGCAGCTTGGTTGGGGAGGTGAGCACTGAAGCTTTCTTT
>.|.|TRBV28|TRBJ2-3
CASSLIVPDTQYF
TGTGCCAGCAGTTTAATAGTCCCAGATACGCAGTATTTT
>few|.|TRBV7-9|TRBJ2-7
CASSPVPGSYEQYF
TGTGCCAGCAGCCCGGTCCCAGGGTCCTACGAGCAGTACTTC
>few|.|TRBV11-3|TRBJ1-1
CASSLAKWLWGHKDTEAFF
TGTGCCAGCAGCTTAGCCAAATGGTTGTGGGGGCATAAGGACACTGAAGCTTTCTTT
>.|.|TRBV5-1|TRBJ2-5
CASSYKETQYF
TGCGCCAGCAGCTACAAAGAGACCCAGTACTTC
>.|.|TRBV7-6|TRBJ1-1
CASSLLPSMNTEAFF
TGTGCCAGCAGCTTACTTCCAAGCATGAACACTGAAGCTTTCTTT
>once|TRBD2|TRBV5-1|TRBJ2-7
CASSQGTSGRGYEQYF
TGCGCCAGCAGCCAGGGCACTAGCGGGAGGGGCTACGAGCAGTACTTC
>.|.|TRBV28|TRBJ2-3
CASSYFSVTDTQYF
TGTGCCAGCAGTTACTTTAGCGTCACAGATACGCAGTATTTT
>.|TRBD2|TRBV5-1|TRBJ2-5
CASSPGLAGGEGETQYF
TGCGCCAGCAGCCCGGGACTAGCGGGAGGGGAAGGGGAGACCCAGTACTTC
>.|TRBD2|TRBV10-3|TRBJ2-7
CAISATSPEEGEQYF
TGTGCCATCAGCGCGACTAGCCCCGAAGAGGGGGAGCAGTACTTC
>.|TRBD2|TRBV4-1|TRBJ2-1
CASSRRLAGRTYNEQFF
TGCGCCAGCAGCCGCCGACTAGCGGGGCGGACCTACAATGAGCAGTTCTTC
>.|TRBD2|TRBV5-4|TRBJ2-1
CASSLGPSSGNYNEQFF
TGTGCCAGCAGCTTGGGACCCTCTAGCGGTAATTACAATGAGCAGTTCTTC
>.|TRBD2|TRBV7-8|TRBJ2-1
CASTETSGRGGNNEQFF
TGTGCCAGCACCGAGACTAGCGGGAGAGGAGGAAACAATGAGCAGTTCTTC
>.|.|TRBV5-4|TRBJ2-7
CASTNPASSYEQYF
TGTGCCAGCACCAACCCAGCTAGCTCCTACGAGCAGTACTTC
>.|TRBD1|TRBV13|TRBJ2-7
CASSLTFGTGGNLEAYEQYF
TGTGCCAGCAGCCTGACCTTCGGGACAGGGGGAAACCTGGAAGCCTACGAGCAGTACTTC
>.|.|TRBV5-8|TRBJ2-7
CASSFMAVRTYEQYF
TGTGCCAGCAGCTTTATGGCCGTCCGAACCTACGAGCAGTACTTC
>.|TRBD1|TRBV11-3|TRBJ2-7
CASSEGQGRNYEQYF
TGTGCCAGCAGCGAGGGACAGGGCAGAAACTACGAGCAGTACTTC
>.|TRBD2|TRBV5-1|TRBJ2-7
CASTIGTSANYEQYF
TGCGCCAGCACCATCGGGACTAGCGCCAACTACGAGCAGTACTTC
>.|TRBD2|TRBV19|TRBJ2-1
CATSGTSISSEQFF
TGTGCCACCTCTGGGACTAGCATCTCCAGTGAGCAGTTCTTC
>few|TRBD1|TRBV7-8|TRBJ2-2
CASSPRTGLGGELFF
TGTGCCAGCAGCCCCCGGACAGGGTTGGGCGGGGAGCTGTTTTTT
>.|TRBD1|TRBV4-3|TRBJ1-3
CASSQVTGGVGHTIYF
TGCGCCAGCAGCCAAGTAACAGGGGGAGTAGGGCACACCATATATTTT
>.|TRBD1|TRBV2|TRBJ2-5
CASSEFRTGEGTQYF
TGTGCCAGCAGTGAGTTCCGGACAGGGGAAGGGACCCAGTACTTC
>few|TRBD1|TRBV6-5|TRBJ2-1
CASGSGQSYNEQFF
TGTGCCAGCGGCTCGGGACAGTCCTACAATGAGCAGTTCTTC
>once|.|TRBV28|TRBJ2-7
CASRAPNEGGEQYF
TGTGCCAGCAGAGCTCCTAACGAAGGGGGCGAGCAGTACTTC
>.|TRBD2|TRBV11-3|TRBJ2-2
CASSRRGLAGTGELFF
TGTGCCAGCAGCCGACGGGGACTAGCGGGGACCGGGGAGCTGTTTTTT
>.|TRBD1|TRBV11-2|TRBJ1-2
CASSTRTGPYGYTF
TGTGCCAGCAGCACCCGGACAGGGCCCTATGGCTACACCTTC
>once|.|TRBV5-1|TRBJ1-2
CASSSQGPSTDGYTF
TGCGCCAGCAGCTCCCAGGGGCCTAGTACAGATGGCTACACCTTC
>.|.|TRBV5-1|TRBJ1-5
CASSLGSGNQPQHF
TGCGCCAGCAGCTTGGGCTCAGGCAATCAGCCCCAGCATTTT
>.|TRBD1|TRBV2|TRBJ1-2
CASSAGQGEGYTF
TGTGCCAGCAGTGCGGGACAGGGGGAAGGCTACACCTTC